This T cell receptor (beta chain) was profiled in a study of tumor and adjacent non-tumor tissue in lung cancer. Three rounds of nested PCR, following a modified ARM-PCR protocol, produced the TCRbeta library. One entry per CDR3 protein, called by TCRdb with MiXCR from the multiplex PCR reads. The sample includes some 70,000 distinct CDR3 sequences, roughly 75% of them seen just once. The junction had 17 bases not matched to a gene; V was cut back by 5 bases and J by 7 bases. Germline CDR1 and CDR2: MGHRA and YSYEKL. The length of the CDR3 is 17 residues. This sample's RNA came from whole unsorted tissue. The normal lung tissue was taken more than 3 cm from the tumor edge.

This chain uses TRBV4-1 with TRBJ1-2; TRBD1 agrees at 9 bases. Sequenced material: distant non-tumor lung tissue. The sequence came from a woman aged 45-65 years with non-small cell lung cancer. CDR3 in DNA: TGCGCCAGCAGCTATTCACGTTCCTGGACAGGGGATCCTGGCTACACCTTC. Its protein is CASSYSRSWTGDPGYTF.